The subject of this entry is one TCR beta chain. Its antigen remains undetermined. Qualities for individual bases were not recorded, and no much larger clone is one base off. The data originate from a study of cytomegalovirus exposure and HLA in healthy donors (dated by TCRdb to the late 2010s). For the study in its entirety: The 500 to 800 repertoires of the first cohort and the 95 to 150 validation repertoires were produced on the same platform, according to a later analysis. A separate validation cohort of more than 100 different subjects was used in addition to the roughly 700-subject first cohort. The aim of the study was to test whether cataloging public T cell receptors could identify signatures of past pathogen exposure. To predict cytomegalovirus infection status, the study combined high-throughput TCR immunosequencing, statistical association of individual TCRs with disease status, and machine learning.

Overall study results and their limits: A later analysis lacked HLA typing for the validation cohort, so it scored co-occurrence in that cohort across all 110 or so repertoires. Three of the identified cytomegalovirus-associated TCR beta chains were confirmed in vitro to be specific for cytomegalovirus antigens. The authors suggested that the approach could potentially be extended to other disease states and immunological phenotypes. Most TCR sequences were seen in very few donors, while some public TCRs were found in many individuals. Of the cluster scores, 94% were above 0 in a later analysis, which found that TCRs clustered in the first cohort also tended to co-occur in the roughly 130 validation repertoires. In both the original and validation cohorts, the classifier was reported to diagnose cytomegalovirus status with high specificity and sensitivity. In the study, about 150 TCR beta chains were listed as associated with cytomegalovirus.

The CDR1 and CDR2 encoded by the germline V gene are SGHVS and FNYEAQ. Trimming at the junction amounts to 0 bases on V and 3 bases on J, and the germline ends lie 6 bases apart. From cysteine to phenylalanine, the CDR3 is 14 amino acids long. Of the read, only the CDR3 DNA is kept; its 42 bases are in frame from base 1. Library method: the immunoSEQ multiplex PCR assay. The original pipeline was this. A statistical classification framework was built to diagnose cytomegalovirus status from the catalog of TCR beta chain sequences. The immuneACCESS repertoire file appears here via TCRdb, limited to in-frame rearrangements. These files lack a portion of the clones; in checked studies, under half of the deficit traces to unresolved V genes, and the cause of the others is not known. The DNA was the basis for D and trimming; V, J and clone size are from that table. The sample data list some 210,000 clones, and around four fifths of these were observed just once. 5.5% to 6.5% of the sample is held by the ten biggest clonotypes.

Separate from the roughly 650-subject first cohort, the validation cohort of roughly 120 subjects was the group to which the donors belonged. Rearrangement joined TRBV7-6 to TRBJ1-3, with an unclear D gene assignment. Material: PBMCs. The sequence derives from a young woman in good health and CMV-seronegative. This receptor carries the CDR3 CASSLAADGNTIYF. The sequenced DNA is TGTGCCAGCAGCTTAGCCGCAGATGGAAACACCATATATTTT.